The 28 T cell receptor beta chains below were found in one sample sequenced in a study of blood T cell repertoires in COVID-19. The method was immunoSEQ multiplex PCR; TCRdb's version includes in-frame clones alone and lacks a portion of them. The sample lists about 300,000 clones, more than 80% occurring once. The sample was peripheral blood. Every receptor here comes from a woman between 45 and 65 years old with COVID-19, enrolled during active disease.

J is TRBJ1-1 and V is TRBV12-5; D perhaps matches TRBD1 (6 bases). This CDR3 comprises 14 residues. Trimming shortened V by 4 bases and J by 7 bases, and 16 bases separated the two germline ends. Germline loops: CDR1 LGHNT, CDR2 FRNRAP. CDR3 loop: CASGSGTSADEAFF. CDR3 in DNA: TGTGCTAGTGGTTCAGGGACATCTGCTGATGAAGCTTTCTTT.

The chain combines TRBV24-1 with TRBJ1-2; D uncertain. Germline assignment: CDR1 KGHDR and CDR2 SFDVKD. V was pared by 4 bases and J by 5 bases, with 10 bases between. The CDR3 runs 13 residues. The CDR3 spells CATSDPEQYGYTF. The CDR3 DNA reads as TGTGCCACCAGTGACCCGGAACAGTATGGCTACACCTTC.

The rearrangement joins TRBV18 to TRBJ2-7, with 9 bases that match TRBD2. With 4 bases clipped from V and 0 bases from J, the junction kept 7 bases outside the gene matches. Germline values: CDR1 KGHSH, CDR2 LQKENI. The CDR3 spans 16 residues. The CDR3 protein is CASSQLSSGTSYEQYF. CDR3 DNA sequence: TGTGCCAGCTCACAACTCTCTAGCGGGACCTCCTACGAGCAGTACTTC.

J is TRBJ2-7 and V is TRBV20-1; 7 bases fit TRBD2. Germline V CDR1 and CDR2: DFQATT, SNEGSKA (reference sequence). There are 11 residues in the CDR3. J gave up 7 bases and V 6 bases, and 6 bases lay outside the gene matches. This chain's CDR3 is CSAPGGREQYF. DNA of the CDR3: TGCAGTGCCCCGGGCGGGAGAGAGCAGTACTTC.

The chain couples TRBV27 to TRBJ1-1, with TRBD1 identical over 10 bases. CDR1 MNHEY and CDR2 SMNVEV come from the germline V gene (reference sequence). This CDR3 region has 15 residues. J was trimmed by 1 base and V by 5 bases; bases with no gene match: 4. The CDR3 sequence is CASSGWTGGNTEAFF. CDR3 nucleotides: TGTGCCAGCAGTGGGTGGACAGGGGGGAACACTGAAGCTTTCTTT.

The CDR3 sequence: CASKGDHSYNEQFF. The CDR3 DNA sequence: TGTGCCAGCAAGGGGGACCACTCCTACAATGAGCAGTTCTTC. The chain joins TRBV2 to TRBJ2-1; TRBD1 is a possible D gene (6 bases). CDR1 SNHLY and CDR2 FYNNEI come from the germline V gene. Trimming pared 7 bases from V and 0 bases from J, leaving 10 bases between. The CDR3 runs 14 residues.

This sequence joins TRBV7-9 and TRBJ2-3; 11 bases are a match to TRBD2. After removal of 5 bases from V and 13 bases from J, the junction contained 8 bases not matched to a gene. Germline values: CDR1 SEHNR, CDR2 FQNEAQ (reference sequence). This CDR3 has 13 amino acids. CDR3: CASSTTSGGYEYF. In nucleotides, the CDR3 is TGTGCCAGCAGCACCACTAGCGGGGGTTATGAGTATTTT.

The CDR3 is CASSFWTSGYNEQFF. CDR3 bases: TGTGCCAGCAGCTTCTGGACTAGCGGATACAATGAGCAGTTCTTC. This chain uses TRBV5-4 with TRBJ2-1; 10 bases agree with TRBD2. V shed 2 bases and J 4 bases; nucleotides not matched to a gene: 3. The CDR3 has 15 residues. Germline assignment: CDR1 SGHNT and CDR2 YYREEE (reference sequence).

This clone has just a few counts. This chain uses TRBV29-1 with TRBJ2-1, with 8 bases identical to TRBD1. Germline lookup yields CDR1 SQVTM and CDR2 ANQGSEA. With V trimmed by 7 bases and J by 0 bases, 8 bases remained unmatched. The CDR3 contains 15 residues. CDR3 loop: CSGQGYEGSYNEQFF. Here the CDR3 DNA reads TGCAGCGGACAGGGGTATGAAGGCTCCTACAATGAGCAGTTCTTC.

J is TRBJ2-1 and V is TRBV5-1; TRBD2 agrees at 13 bases. CDR3 length: 15 amino acids. Per germline, CDR1 SGHRS and CDR2 YFSETQ. V shed 4 bases and J 6 bases; nucleotides not matched to a gene: 4. CDR3 sequence: CASSPWTSGSNEQFF. Written as DNA, the CDR3 is TGCGCCAGCAGCCCATGGACTAGCGGGAGCAATGAGCAGTTCTTC.

The chain uses TRBV14 and TRBJ2-7; 7 bases are a match to TRBD1. Trimming removed 0 bases from V and 4 bases from J; junction bases left unmatched: 3. The V gene's germline CDR1 is SGHDN and CDR2 FVKESK. CDR3 length: 14 amino acids. The DNA for the CDR3 is TGTGCCAGCAGCCAAGATTGGGACAGTTACGAGCAGTACTTC. Residues: CASSQDWDSYEQYF. The variable domain in full, completed from reference TRBV14 and TRBJ2-7, reads EAGVTQFPSHSVIEKGQTVTLRCDPISGHDNLYWYRRVMGKEIKFLLHFVKESKQDESGMPNNRFLAERTGGTYSTLKVQPAELEDSGVYFCASSQDWDSYEQYFGPGTRLTVT.

This rearrangement joins TRBV18 to TRBJ2-3, with TRBD1 identical over 7 bases. CDR1 is KGHSH, CDR2 LQKENI, per germline. With 5 bases clipped from V and 1 base from J, the junction kept 9 bases outside the gene matches. The CDR3 covers 16 residues. CDR3 residues: CASSSKDRPGTDTQYF. Written as DNA, the CDR3 is TGTGCCAGCTCATCGAAGGACAGGCCCGGCACAGATACGCAGTATTTT.

CDR3 in amino acids: CSVEGTGDEKLFF. For the CDR3, the DNA is TGCAGCGTTGAAGGGACAGGGGATGAAAAACTGTTTTTT. This sequence joins TRBV29-1 and TRBJ1-4, with 9 bases that match TRBD1. CDR1 is SQVTM and CDR2 is ANQGSEA in the germline V gene. After removal of 1 base from V and 6 bases from J, the junction contained 0 bases not matched to a gene. The CDR3 length is 13 residues.

This chain connects TRBV6-5 to TRBJ1-2; 7 bases match TRBD1. Trimming took 3 bases from V and 2 from J; bases not matched to a gene: 3. The CDR3 is 14 amino acids. CDR1 is MNHEY and CDR2 is SVGAGI in the germline V gene. The CDR3 region has the DNA TGTGCCAGCAGTTATTCGACAGGGAACTATGGCTACACCTTC. This translates into CASSYSTGNYGYTF.

The CDR3 sequence is CASNGLVGNTGELFF. In nucleotides, the CDR3 is TGCGCCAGCAACGGACTAGTAGGGAACACCGGGGAGCTGTTTTTT. The rearrangement uses TRBV5-1 and TRBJ2-2; 7 positions agree with TRBD2. CDR3 length: 15 residues. Looked up from germline, CDR1 is SGHRS and CDR2 is YFSETQ. V was clipped by 6 bases and J by 1 base; unmatched bases: 6.

For this clone: The junction does not match germline at one end; this may be a read error. The chain carries TRBV5-1 and TRBJ1-1, with 9 bases aligning to TRBD1. Germline CDR1 SGHRS, CDR2 YFSETQ. The CDR3 is made up of 15 amino acids. CDR3 sequence: CASRLDHGTGNGAFF. The CDR3 region has the DNA TGCGCCAGCAGATTGGACCACGGGACAGGGAACGGGGCTTTCTTT.

This clone was recorded once. The gene calls are TRBV14 and TRBJ1-1; D unresolved. The germline V and J ends were trimmed by 3 bases and 0 bases, with 8 bases remaining between them. From germline, CDR1 is SGHDN and CDR2 FVKESK. This CDR3 has 14 residues. The CDR3 sequence: CASSHTVMNTEAFF. The DNA of the CDR3 is TGTGCCAGCAGCCATACAGTTATGAACACTGAAGCTTTCTTT.

CDR3 loop: CASSQGTGLYEQYF. The CDR3 DNA reads as TGTGCCAGCAGCCAGGGGACAGGGTTGTACGAGCAGTACTTC. J is TRBJ2-7 and V is TRBV4-2; 9 bases fit TRBD1. Trimming removed 3 bases from V and 4 bases from J; junction bases left unmatched: 4. This CDR3 comprises 14 residues. Germline CDR1 and CDR2: LGHNA and YNFKEQ.

This chain connects TRBV10-2 to TRBJ2-3; a possible D gene is TRBD2 (6 bases). There are 12 residues in the CDR3. Trimming pared 8 bases from V and 2 bases from J, leaving 8 bases between. Germline V gene data show CDR1 as WSHSY and CDR2 as SAAADI. The DNA for the CDR3 is TGCGCCAGCGGGAGGACCACAGATACGCAGTATTTT. It is translated as CASGRTTDTQYF.

The genes are TRBV15 and TRBJ1-5, with D possibly matching TRBD1 (5 bases). CDR1 LNHNV and CDR2 YYDKDF come from the germline V gene (reference sequence). The ends were cut back, 3 bases at V and 9 bases at J, with 30 bases in the middle. This CDR3 spans 19 amino acids. Here the CDR3 reads CATSSDFEEPVRGLGPQHF. In DNA, the CDR3 is TGTGCCACCAGCAGTGACTTTGAGGAGCCCGTTAGGGGTCTTGGGCCCCAGCATTTT. Full variable domain (missing parts from reference TRBV15 and TRBJ1-5): DAMVIQNPRYQVTQFGKPVTLSCSQTLNHNVMYWYQQKSSQAPKLLFHYYDKDFNNEADTPDNFQSRRPNTSFCFLDIRSPGLGDTAMYLCATSSDFEEPVRGLGPQHFGDGTRLSIL.

This chain uses TRBV7-9 with TRBJ2-7, with D uncertain. This CDR3 has 13 residues. CDR1 SEHNR and CDR2 FQNEAQ come from the germline V gene (reference sequence). V gave up 5 bases and J gave up 2 bases, with 10 bases separating them. CDR3 loop: CASSTAGPYEQYF. CDR3 DNA sequence: TGTGCCAGCAGCACCGCTGGCCCCTACGAGCAGTACTTC.

This clone was detected a few times. The chain recombines TRBV6-2 or TRBV6-3 with TRBJ2-1; 7 nucleotides line up with TRBD2. CDR1 is MNHEY, CDR2 SVGEGT, per germline. J was trimmed by 4 bases and V by 0 bases; bases with no gene match: 3. This CDR3 comprises 15 residues. This CDR3 reads CASSYSSLAYNEQFF. In nucleotides, the CDR3 is TGTGCCAGCAGTTACTCGTCACTAGCGTACAATGAGCAGTTCTTC.

The chain couples TRBV7-3 to TRBJ2-5; unclear D gene. The germline gives CDR1 SGHTA, CDR2 FQGTGA. V was trimmed by 1 base and J by 5 bases, leaving 5 bases between them. The CDR3 runs 12 residues. CDR3 DNA sequence: TGTGCCAGCAGCTTAAGCGGTGAGACCCAGTACTTC. Protein sequence: CASSLSGETQYF.

This chain joins TRBV18 and TRBJ2-7; 7 nucleotides align to TRBD2. Per germline, CDR1 KGHSH and CDR2 LQKENI. With 2 bases clipped from V and 3 bases from J, the junction kept 4 bases outside the gene matches. CDR3 length equals 14 residues. In nucleotides, the CDR3 is TGTGCCAGCTCACCAGTTGGGGGGGGCTACGAGCAGTACTTC. Translating gives CASSPVGGGYEQYF.

The chain recombines TRBV10-1 with TRBJ2-5, with no clear D. V dropped 2 bases and J dropped 5 bases, with 9 bases sitting between them. This CDR3 contains 13 residues. Per germline, CDR1 WNHNN and CDR2 SYGVQD (reference sequence). This CDR3 is CASSEALGETQYF. The CDR3 coding sequence is TGCGCCAGCAGTGAGGCGCTCGGGGAGACCCAGTACTTC.

This chain uses TRBV21-1 with TRBJ1-6; TRBD1 reflects the table's D call only, with no check against the DNA. TRBV21-1 is given as a pseudogene. The CDR3 totals 16 residues. CDR3 amino acids: CASTPEPGHYNSPLHF. DNA of the CDR3: TGTGCCAGCACCCCAGAACCGGGACACTATAATTCACCCCTCCACTTT.

This clone was counted once. The gene calls are TRBV29-1 and TRBJ2-7, with a tentative D call TRBD1 (6 bases). Per germline, CDR1 SQVTM and CDR2 ANQGSEA. Trimming took off 6 bases at V and 2 bases at J, with 11 bases between the two ends. The CDR3 is 12 residues long. CDR3 sequence reads: CSVETGAYEQYF. In DNA, the CDR3 is TGCAGCGTGGAGACAGGAGCCTACGAGCAGTACTTC.

The V and J genes are TRBV27 and TRBJ1-2, with 10 bases matching TRBD1. From germline, CDR1 is MNHEY and CDR2 SMNVEV (reference sequence). V was pared by 6 bases and J by 4 bases, with 5 bases of the junction left unmatched. This CDR3 is 14 amino acids long. DNA for the CDR3: TGTGCCAGCAGCCCGACAGGGGGCGGCTATGGCTACACCTTC. Its translation: CASSPTGGGYGYTF.